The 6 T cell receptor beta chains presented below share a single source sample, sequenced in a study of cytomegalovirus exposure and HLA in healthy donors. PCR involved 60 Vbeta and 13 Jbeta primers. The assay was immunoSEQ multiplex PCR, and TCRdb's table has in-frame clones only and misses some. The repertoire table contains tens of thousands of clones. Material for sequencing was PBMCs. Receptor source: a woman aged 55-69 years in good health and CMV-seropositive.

CDR3 sequence: CASSPRGAGPQHF. DNA for the CDR3: TGTGCCAGCTCCCCTCGGGGGGCCGGGCCCCAGCATTTT. The chain recombines TRBV18 with TRBJ1-5; D is possibly TRBD1 (6 bases). The ends were cut back, 6 bases at V and 9 bases at J, with 15 bases in the middle. The CDR3 extends over 13 amino acids. Germline values: CDR1 KGHSH, CDR2 LQKENI.

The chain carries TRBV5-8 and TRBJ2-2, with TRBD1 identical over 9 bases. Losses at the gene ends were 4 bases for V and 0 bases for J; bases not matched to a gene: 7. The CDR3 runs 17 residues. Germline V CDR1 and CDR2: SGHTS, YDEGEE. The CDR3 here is CASSPGQGSANTGELFF. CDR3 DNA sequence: TGTGCCAGCAGCCCGGGACAGGGTTCCGCGAACACCGGGGAGCTGTTTTTT.

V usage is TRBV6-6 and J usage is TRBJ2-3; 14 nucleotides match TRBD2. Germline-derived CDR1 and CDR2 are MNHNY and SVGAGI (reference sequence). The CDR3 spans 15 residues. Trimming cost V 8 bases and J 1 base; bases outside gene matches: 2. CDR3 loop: CASETSGGGTDTQYF. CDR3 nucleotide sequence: TGTGCCAGCGAGACTAGCGGGGGGGGCACAGATACGCAGTATTTT.

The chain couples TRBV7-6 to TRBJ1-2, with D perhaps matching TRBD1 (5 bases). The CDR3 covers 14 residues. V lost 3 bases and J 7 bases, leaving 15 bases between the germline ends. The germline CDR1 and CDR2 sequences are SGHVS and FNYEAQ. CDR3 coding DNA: TGTGCCAGCAGCTTGGCGGACAAGGCTAGTGGCTACACCTTC. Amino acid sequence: CASSLADKASGYTF.

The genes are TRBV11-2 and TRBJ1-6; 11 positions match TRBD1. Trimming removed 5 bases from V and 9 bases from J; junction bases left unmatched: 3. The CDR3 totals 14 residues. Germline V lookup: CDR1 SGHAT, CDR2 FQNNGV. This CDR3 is CASSKDRGPSPLHF. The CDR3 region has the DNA TGTGCCAGCAGCAAGGACAGGGGGCCTTCACCCCTCCACTTT.

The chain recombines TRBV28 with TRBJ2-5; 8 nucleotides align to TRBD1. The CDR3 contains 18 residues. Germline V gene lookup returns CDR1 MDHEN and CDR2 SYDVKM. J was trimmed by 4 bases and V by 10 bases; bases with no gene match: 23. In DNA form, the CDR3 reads TGTGCCACCCCAGCGAGAACAGGGGGACCGAGGGGTGGAGAGACCCAGTACTTC. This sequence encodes CATPARTGGPRGGETQYF.